This T cell receptor (beta chain) was identified during a study of OX40 agonist ivuxolimab in advanced cancers. Study-level background: In this trial design, patients received ivuxolimab intravenously at 0.01 to 10 mg/kg every 2 weeks. Overall study findings and caveats: CD4+ and CD8+ blood T cells expanded clonally by week 6 at 0.1 to 3.0 mg/kg. Researchers report that CD8+ T cells had, on average, more expanded clones than CD4+.

Assay: immunoSEQ multiplex PCR; the TCRdb copy retains only in-frame clones and omits some. This table holds over 150,000 clones, roughly 94% found once. As regards this clone: What it binds is unknown.

J gave up 2 bases and V 0 bases, and 5 bases lay outside the gene matches. The CDR3 sequence is 16 residues long. Germline values: CDR1 SGHRS, CDR2 YFSETQ. The chain joins TRBV5-1 to TRBJ2-3, with TRBD2 identical over 8 bases. This specimen consisted of CD4+ or CD8+ T cells sorted from blood, obtained in a trial of the OX40 agonist ivuxolimab. This clonotype was obtained from an adult with an advanced solid tumor such as melanoma, head and neck, liver or kidney cancer. This CDR3 reads CASSLAASGHTDTQYF. The CDR3 region has the DNA TGCGCCAGCAGCTTGGCGGCTAGCGGGCACACAGATACGCAGTATTTT.